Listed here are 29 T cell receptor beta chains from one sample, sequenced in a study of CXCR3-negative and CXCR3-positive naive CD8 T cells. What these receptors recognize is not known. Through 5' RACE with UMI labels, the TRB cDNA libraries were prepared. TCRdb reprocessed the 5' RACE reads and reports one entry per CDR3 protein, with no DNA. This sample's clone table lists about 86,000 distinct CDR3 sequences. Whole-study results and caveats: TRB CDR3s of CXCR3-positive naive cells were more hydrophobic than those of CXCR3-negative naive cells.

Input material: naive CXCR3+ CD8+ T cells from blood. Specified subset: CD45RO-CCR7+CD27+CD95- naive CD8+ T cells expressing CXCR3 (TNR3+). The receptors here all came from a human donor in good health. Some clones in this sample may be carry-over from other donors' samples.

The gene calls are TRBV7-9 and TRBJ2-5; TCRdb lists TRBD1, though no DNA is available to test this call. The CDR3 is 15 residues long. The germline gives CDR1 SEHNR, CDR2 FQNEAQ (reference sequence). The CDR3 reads CASSPMVTGLETQYF.

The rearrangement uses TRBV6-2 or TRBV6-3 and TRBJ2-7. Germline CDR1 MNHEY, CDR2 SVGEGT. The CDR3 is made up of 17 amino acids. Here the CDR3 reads CASSSFLSGLELFEQYF.

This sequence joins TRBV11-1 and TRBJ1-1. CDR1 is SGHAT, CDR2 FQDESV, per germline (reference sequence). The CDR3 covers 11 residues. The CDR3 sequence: CASSFGSEAFF.

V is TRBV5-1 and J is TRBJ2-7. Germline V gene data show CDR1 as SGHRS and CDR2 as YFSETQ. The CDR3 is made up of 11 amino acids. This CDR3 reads CASSEDYEQYF.

The CDR3 here is CASSRPRTGGGDEQYF. The chain recombines TRBV7-2 with TRBJ2-7; TCRdb's assignment of TRBD1 cannot be checked, as there is no DNA. The CDR3 consists of 16 residues. CDR1 and CDR2 (germline): SGHTA, FQGNSA.

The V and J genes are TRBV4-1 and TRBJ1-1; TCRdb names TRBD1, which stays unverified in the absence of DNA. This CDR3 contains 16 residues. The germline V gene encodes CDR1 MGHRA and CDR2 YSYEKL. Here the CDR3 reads CASSQESGTGFTEAFF.

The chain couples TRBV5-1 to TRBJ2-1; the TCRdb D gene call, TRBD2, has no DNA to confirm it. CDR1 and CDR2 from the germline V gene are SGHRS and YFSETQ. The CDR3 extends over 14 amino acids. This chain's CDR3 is CASSFRDENNEQFF.

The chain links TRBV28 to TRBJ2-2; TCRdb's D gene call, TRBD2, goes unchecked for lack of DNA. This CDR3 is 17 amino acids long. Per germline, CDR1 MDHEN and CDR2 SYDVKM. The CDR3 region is CASSFMVSGSGTGELFF.

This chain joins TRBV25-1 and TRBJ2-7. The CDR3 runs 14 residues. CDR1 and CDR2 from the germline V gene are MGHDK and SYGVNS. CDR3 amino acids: CASSEFFTTYEQYF.

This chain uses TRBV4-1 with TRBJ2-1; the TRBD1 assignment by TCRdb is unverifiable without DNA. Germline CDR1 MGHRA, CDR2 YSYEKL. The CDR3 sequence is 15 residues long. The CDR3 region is CASSLVPRGANEQFF.

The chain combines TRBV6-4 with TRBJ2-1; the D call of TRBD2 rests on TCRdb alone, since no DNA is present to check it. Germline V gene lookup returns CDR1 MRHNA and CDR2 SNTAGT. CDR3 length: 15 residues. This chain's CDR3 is CASSDSSGGAEEQFF.

The CDR3 is CASSFGAVGTEALF. This sequence joins TRBV5-1 and TRBJ1-1; TCRdb gives TRBD1 as the D gene, but with no DNA this cannot be confirmed. Germline CDR1 and CDR2: SGHRS and YFSETQ. The CDR3 is 14 amino acids.

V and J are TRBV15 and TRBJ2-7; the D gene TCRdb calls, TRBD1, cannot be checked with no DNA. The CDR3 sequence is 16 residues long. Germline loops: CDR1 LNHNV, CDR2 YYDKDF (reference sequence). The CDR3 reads CATSRDRGAKSYEQYF.

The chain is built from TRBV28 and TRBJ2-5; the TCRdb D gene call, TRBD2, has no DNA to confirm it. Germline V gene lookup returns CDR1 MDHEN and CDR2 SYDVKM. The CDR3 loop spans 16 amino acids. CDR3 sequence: CASSIPGLAGGETQYF.

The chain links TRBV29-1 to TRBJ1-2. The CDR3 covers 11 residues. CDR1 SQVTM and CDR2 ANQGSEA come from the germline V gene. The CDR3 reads CSVVGDYGYTF.

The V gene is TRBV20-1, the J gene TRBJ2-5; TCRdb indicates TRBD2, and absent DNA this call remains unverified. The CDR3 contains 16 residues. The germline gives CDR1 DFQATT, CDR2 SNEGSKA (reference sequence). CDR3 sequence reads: CSARDVLAGDQETQYF.

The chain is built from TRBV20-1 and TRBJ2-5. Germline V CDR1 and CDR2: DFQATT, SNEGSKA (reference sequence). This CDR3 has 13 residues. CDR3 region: CSARIDVRETQYF.

Here the CDR3 reads CASSHGQNTQYF. The gene calls are TRBV28 and TRBJ2-3. CDR3 length: 12 amino acids. Per the germline V gene, CDR1 is MDHEN and CDR2 is SYDVKM.

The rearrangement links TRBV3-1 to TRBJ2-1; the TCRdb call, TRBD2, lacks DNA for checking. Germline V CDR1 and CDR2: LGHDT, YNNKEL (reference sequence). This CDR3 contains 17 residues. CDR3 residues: CASSPSLTGVVYNEQFF.

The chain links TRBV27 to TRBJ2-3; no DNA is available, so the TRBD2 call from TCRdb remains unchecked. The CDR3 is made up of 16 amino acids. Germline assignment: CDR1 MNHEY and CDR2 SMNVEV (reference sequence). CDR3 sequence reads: CASSFGTSGEYNTQYF.

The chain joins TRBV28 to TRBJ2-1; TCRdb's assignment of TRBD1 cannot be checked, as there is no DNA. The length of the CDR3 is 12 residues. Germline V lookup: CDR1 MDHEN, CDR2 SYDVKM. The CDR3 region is CASTAPWHEQFF.

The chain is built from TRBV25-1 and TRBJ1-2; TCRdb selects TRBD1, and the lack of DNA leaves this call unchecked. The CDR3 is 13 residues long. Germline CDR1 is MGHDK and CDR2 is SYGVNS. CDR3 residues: CASSDGGLYGYTF.

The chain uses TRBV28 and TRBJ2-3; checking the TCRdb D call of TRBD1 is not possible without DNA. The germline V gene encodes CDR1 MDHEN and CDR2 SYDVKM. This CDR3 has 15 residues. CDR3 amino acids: CASSDGDTKGDTQYF. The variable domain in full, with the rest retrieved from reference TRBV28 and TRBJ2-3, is DVKVTQSSRYLVKRTGEKVFLECVQDMDHENMFWYRQDPGLGLRLIYFSYDVKMKEKGDIPEGYSVSREKKERFSLILESASTNQTSMYLCASSDGDTKGDTQYFGPGTRLTVL.

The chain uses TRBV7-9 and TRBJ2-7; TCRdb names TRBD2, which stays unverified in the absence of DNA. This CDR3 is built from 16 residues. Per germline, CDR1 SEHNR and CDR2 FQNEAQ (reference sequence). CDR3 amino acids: CASSLWSGRSSYEQYF.

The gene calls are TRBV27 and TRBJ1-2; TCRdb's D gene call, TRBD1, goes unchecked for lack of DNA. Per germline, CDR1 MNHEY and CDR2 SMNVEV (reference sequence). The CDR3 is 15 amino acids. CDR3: CASSLRTGGFYGYTF.

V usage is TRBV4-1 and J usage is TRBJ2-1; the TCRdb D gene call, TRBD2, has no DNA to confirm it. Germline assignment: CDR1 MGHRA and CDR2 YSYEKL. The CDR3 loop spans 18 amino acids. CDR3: CASSPRTSGSNSYNEQFF.

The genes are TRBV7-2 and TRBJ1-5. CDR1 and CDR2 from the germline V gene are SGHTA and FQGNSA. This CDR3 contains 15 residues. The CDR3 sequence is CASSLFSFLNQPQHF.

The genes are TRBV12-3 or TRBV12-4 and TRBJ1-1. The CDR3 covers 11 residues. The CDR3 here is CATPEGTEAFF.

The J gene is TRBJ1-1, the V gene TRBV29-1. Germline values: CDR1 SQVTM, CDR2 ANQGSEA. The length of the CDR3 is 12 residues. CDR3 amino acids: CSVDSQSTEAFF.